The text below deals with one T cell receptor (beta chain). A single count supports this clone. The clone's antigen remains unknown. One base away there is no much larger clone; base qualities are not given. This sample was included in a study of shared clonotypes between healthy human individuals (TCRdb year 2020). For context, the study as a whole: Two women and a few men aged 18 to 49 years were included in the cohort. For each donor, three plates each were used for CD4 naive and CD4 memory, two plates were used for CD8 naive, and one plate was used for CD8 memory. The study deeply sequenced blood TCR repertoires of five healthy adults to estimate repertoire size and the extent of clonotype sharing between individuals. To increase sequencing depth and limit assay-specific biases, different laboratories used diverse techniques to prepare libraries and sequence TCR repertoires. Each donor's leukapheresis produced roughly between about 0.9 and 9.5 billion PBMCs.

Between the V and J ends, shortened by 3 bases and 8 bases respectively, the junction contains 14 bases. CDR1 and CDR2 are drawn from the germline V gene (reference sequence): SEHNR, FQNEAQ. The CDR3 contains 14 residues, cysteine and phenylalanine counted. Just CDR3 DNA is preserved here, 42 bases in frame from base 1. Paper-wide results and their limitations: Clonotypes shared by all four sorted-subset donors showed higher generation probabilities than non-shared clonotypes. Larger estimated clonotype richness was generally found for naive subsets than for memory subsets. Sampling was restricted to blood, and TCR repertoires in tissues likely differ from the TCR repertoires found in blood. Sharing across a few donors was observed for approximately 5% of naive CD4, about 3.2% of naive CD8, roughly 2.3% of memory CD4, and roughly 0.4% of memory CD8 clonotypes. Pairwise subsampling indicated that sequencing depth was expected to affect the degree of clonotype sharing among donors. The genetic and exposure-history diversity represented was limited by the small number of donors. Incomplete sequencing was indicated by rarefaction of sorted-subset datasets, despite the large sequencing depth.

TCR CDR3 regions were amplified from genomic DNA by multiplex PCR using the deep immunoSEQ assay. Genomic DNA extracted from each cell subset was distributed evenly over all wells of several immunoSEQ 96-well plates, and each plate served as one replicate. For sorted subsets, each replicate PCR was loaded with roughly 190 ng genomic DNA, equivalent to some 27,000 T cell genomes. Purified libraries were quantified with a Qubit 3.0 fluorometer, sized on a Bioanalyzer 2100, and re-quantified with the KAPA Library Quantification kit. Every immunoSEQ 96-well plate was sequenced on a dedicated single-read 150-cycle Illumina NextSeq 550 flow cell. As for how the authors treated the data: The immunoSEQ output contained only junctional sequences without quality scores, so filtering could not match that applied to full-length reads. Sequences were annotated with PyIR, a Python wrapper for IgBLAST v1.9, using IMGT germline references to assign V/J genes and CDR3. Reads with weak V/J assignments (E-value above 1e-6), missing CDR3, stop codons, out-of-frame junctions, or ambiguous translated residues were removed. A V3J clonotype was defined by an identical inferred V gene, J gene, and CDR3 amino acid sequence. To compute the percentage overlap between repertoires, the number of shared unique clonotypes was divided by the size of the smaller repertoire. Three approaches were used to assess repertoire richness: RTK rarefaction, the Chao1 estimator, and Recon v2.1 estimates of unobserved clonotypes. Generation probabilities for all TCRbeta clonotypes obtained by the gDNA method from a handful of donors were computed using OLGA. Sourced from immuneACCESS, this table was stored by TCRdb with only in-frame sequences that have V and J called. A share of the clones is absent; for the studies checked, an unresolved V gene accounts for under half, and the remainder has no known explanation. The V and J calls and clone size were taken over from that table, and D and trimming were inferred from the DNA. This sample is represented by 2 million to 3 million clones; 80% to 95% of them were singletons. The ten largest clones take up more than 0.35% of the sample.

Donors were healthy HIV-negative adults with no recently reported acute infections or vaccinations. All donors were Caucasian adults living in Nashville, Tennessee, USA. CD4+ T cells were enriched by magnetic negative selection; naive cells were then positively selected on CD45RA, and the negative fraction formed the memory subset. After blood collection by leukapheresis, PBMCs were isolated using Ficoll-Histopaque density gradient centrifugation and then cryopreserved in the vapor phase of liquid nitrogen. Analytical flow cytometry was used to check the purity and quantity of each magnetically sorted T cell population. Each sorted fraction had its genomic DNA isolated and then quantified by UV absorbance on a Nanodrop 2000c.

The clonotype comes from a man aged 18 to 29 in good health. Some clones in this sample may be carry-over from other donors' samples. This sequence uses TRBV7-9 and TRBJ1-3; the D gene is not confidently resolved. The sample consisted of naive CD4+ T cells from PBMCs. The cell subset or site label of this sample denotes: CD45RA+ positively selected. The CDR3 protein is CASSFYPPRDTIYF. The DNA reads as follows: TGTGCCAGCAGCTTTTACCCCCCCCGAGACACCATATATTTT.